The 14 T cell receptor beta chains below come from one sample, sequenced in a study of shared clonotypes between healthy human individuals. TCRdb keeps only in-frame clones here, not all; method: immunoSEQ multiplex PCR. The sample includes roughly 2.5 million clones, 90% to 95% seen only once; the top ten take around 0.14%. Sequencing was performed on naive CD4+ T cells sorted from blood. As for subset: CD45RA+ positively selected. The source of these receptors is a man between 18 and 29 years old in good health.

The V call is TRBV27, the J call TRBJ2-1; 9 bases align to TRBD2. CDR1 and CDR2 (germline): MNHEY, SMNVEV (reference sequence). CDR3 length equals 14 residues. The V segment lost 5 bases and the J segment 7 bases; nucleotides outside the gene matches: 6. CDR3 protein: CASSPRGGRNEQFF. The CDR3 bases are TGTGCCAGCAGTCCGCGGGGGGGCCGGAATGAGCAGTTCTTC.

The rearrangement uses TRBV6-1 and TRBJ2-7, with D tentatively TRBD2 (5 bases). CDR3 length: 13 amino acids. Trimming removed 3 bases from V and 6 bases from J, with 12 bases in between. The germline V gene encodes CDR1 MNHNS and CDR2 SASEGT. CDR3 sequence: CASSDFEGGEQYF. In nucleotides, the CDR3 is TGTGCCAGCAGTGATTTTGAGGGCGGCGAGCAGTACTTC.

The V gene is TRBV27, the J gene TRBJ1-1; the D is unclear. CDR3 size: 14 residues. The germline V gene has CDR1 MNHEY and CDR2 SMNVEV (reference sequence). V was trimmed by 2 bases and J by 1 base, leaving 8 bases between them. CDR3 sequence: CASSLVQTNTEAFF. The CDR3 DNA sequence: TGTGCCAGCAGTTTAGTACAGACGAACACTGAAGCTTTCTTT.

This chain connects TRBV11-2 to TRBJ2-1; D is uncertain. The germline V gene has CDR1 SGHAT and CDR2 FQNNGV. Trimming shortened V by 0 bases and J by 7 bases, and 10 bases separated the two germline ends. This CDR3 contains 14 residues. The chain's CDR3 is CASSLDPAPNEQFF. The CDR3 DNA is TGTGCCAGCAGCTTAGACCCGGCCCCTAATGAGCAGTTCTTC.

About this clone: The junction and the germline gene differ at one end; a read error may be behind it. V usage is TRBV9 and J usage is TRBJ1-1; the D is unclear. Germline lookup yields CDR1 SGDLS and CDR2 YYNGEE. There are 13 residues in the CDR3. CDR3 protein: CASSVAANTEASF. In DNA, the CDR3 is TGTGCCAGCAGCGTAGCGGCGAACACTGAAGCTTCCTTT.

This sequence joins TRBV2 and TRBJ2-3, with 9 nucleotides matching TRBD2. CDR3 size: 15 residues. J gave up 5 bases and V 8 bases, and 11 bases lay outside the gene matches. CDR1 SNHLY and CDR2 FYNNEI come from the germline V gene. The DNA of the CDR3 is TGTGCCAGCGGGGAGCGGGGGGACGGGGGAGATACGCAGTATTTT. Its translation is CASGERGDGGDTQYF.

The rearrangement joins TRBV7-9 to TRBJ2-5; D not resolved. V lost 2 bases and J lost 5, with 9 bases in between. The CDR3 extends over 13 amino acids. Germline assignment: CDR1 SEHNR and CDR2 FQNEAQ (reference sequence). CDR3 protein: CASSLYLGETQYF. The CDR3 DNA reads as TGTGCCAGCAGCTTATACCTGGGGGAGACCCAGTACTTC.

CDR3 nucleotides: TGTGCCAGCAGTACTCGAAGACGGGACACATCCTACCACGAGCAGTACTTC. Protein sequence: CASSTRRRDTSYHEQYF. The chain recombines TRBV7-9 with TRBJ2-7, with a weak D call TRBD1 (6 bases). Germline assignment: CDR1 SEHNR and CDR2 FQNEAQ (reference sequence). V lost 6 bases and J lost 5, with 26 bases in between. The CDR3 consists of 17 residues.

V usage is TRBV7-9 and J usage is TRBJ2-7; TRBD2 matches at 16 bases. CDR1 is SEHNR and CDR2 is FQNEAQ in the germline V gene (reference sequence). There are 16 residues in the CDR3. V lost 5 bases and J lost 2; bases outside the gene matches: 3. The CDR3 sequence: CASSKGLAGGPYEQYF. The CDR3 coding sequence is TGTGCCAGCAGCAAGGGACTAGCGGGGGGGCCCTACGAGCAGTACTTC.

J is TRBJ1-6 and V is TRBV6-4, with D hard to call. The V end lost 7 bases, the J end lost 0 bases, and 4 bases lay between the germline ends. Germline CDR1 and CDR2: MRHNA and SNTAGT. The CDR3 totals 13 residues. CDR3 nucleotide sequence: TGTGCCAGCAACGTCTCCTATAATTCACCCCTCCACTTT. Translation gives CASNVSYNSPLHF.

This chain links TRBV27 with TRBJ1-4; 9 nucleotides align to TRBD1. With 5 bases clipped from V and 2 bases from J, the junction kept 12 bases outside the gene matches. Germline CDR1 reads MNHEY; CDR2 reads SMNVEV (reference sequence). The CDR3 spans 18 residues. CDR3 in amino acids: CASSPDRGQWRTNEKLFF. CDR3 DNA: TGTGCCAGCAGTCCGGACAGGGGCCAATGGCGTACTAATGAAAAACTGTTTTTT. Full variable domain (rest looked up from reference TRBV27 and TRBJ1-4): EAQVTQNPRYLITVTGKKLTVTCSQNMNHEYMSWYRQDPGLGLRQIYYSMNVEVTDKGDVPEGYKVSRKEKRNFPLILESPSPNQTSLYFCASSPDRGQWRTNEKLFFGSGTQLSVL.

The chain has TRBV2 and TRBJ2-7, with D possibly TRBD2 on 5 matching bases. V was trimmed by 7 bases and J by 5 bases, leaving 12 bases between them. Germline V lookup: CDR1 SNHLY, CDR2 FYNNEI. This CDR3 spans 12 amino acids. CDR3 nucleotide sequence: TGTGCCAGCATCCGGGGTTCGAACGAGCAGTACTTC. It specifies CASIRGSNEQYF.

The V and J genes are TRBV2 and TRBJ2-7, with D unresolved. Trimming removed 6 bases from V and 3 bases from J, with 6 bases in between. The CDR3 is 11 amino acids. The germline gives CDR1 SNHLY, CDR2 FYNNEI. The CDR3 spells CASREFYEQYF. The CDR3 nucleotides are TGTGCCAGCAGGGAGTTCTACGAGCAGTACTTC.

V is TRBV7-2 and J is TRBJ2-5; D is possibly TRBD2 (5 bases). The germline V gene has CDR1 SGHTA and CDR2 FQGNSA. The length of the CDR3 is 13 residues. Deletions cut 1 base from V and 7 bases from J, with 10 bases between. The CDR3 protein is CASSLGAVWTQYF. The CDR3 region has the DNA TGTGCCAGCAGCTTAGGAGCGGTATGGACCCAGTACTTC.